This T cell receptor (beta chain) was sequenced for a study of T cell responses to AZD1222 COVID-19 vaccine. Background on the study: Second doses were pooled across both intervals (about 4 or about 12 weeks).

Study outcomes and limitations: Repertoire sampling occurred only after the peak T cell response. Regions left unmutated in variants are reportedly the target of nearly half of spike-specific TCRs. The study found Spike-specific TCR breadth and depth rose after two AZD1222 doses.

Germline CDR1 and CDR2: SGHTA and FQGNSA. This CDR3 comprises 15 residues. Trimming cost V 5 bases and J 6 bases, with 17 bases left between them. On this clone: No antigen is known for it.

Assay used: immunoSEQ multiplex PCR; TCRdb lists only in-frame clones, some missing. The profile shows 200,000 to 300,000 clones, 90% to 95% of them singletons. This TCR was sampled from an adult in good health. The chain combines TRBV7-2 with TRBJ1-5, with D unclear. Material: peripheral blood, obtained on day 0 of AZD1222 vaccination. The DNA of the CDR3 is TGTGCCAGCAGCCCCTCGGCCGGGAGGTTTCAGCCCCAGCATTTT. Translation: CASSPSAGRFQPQHF. Full variable domain (remainder filled in from reference TRBV7-2 and TRBJ1-5): GAGVSQSPSNKVTEKGKDVELRCDPISGHTALYWYRQSLGQGLEFLIYFQGNSAPDKSGLPSDRFSAERTGGSVSTLTIQRTQQEDSAVYLCASSPSAGRFQPQHFGDGTRLSIL.